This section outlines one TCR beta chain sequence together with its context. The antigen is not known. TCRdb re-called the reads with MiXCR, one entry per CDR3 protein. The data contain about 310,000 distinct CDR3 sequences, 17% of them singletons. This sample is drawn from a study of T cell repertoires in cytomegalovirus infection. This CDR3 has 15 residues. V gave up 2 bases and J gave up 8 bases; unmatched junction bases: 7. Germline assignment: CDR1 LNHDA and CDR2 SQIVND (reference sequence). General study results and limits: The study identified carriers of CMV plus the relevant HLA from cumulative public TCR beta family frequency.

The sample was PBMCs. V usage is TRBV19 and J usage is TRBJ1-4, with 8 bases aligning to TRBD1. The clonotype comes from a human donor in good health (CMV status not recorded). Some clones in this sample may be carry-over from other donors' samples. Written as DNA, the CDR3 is TGTGCCAGTAGTATAATTGGGCAGGGGGCGGAAAAACTGTTTTTT. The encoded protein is CASSIIGQGAEKLFF.